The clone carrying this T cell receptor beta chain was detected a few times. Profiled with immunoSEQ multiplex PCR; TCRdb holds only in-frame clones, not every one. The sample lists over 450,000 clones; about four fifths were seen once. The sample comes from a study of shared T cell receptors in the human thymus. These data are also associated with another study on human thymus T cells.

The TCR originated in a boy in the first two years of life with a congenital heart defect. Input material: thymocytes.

This chain's CDR3 is CASGRSGTSTDTQYF. CDR3 nucleotides: TGCGCCAGCGGACGAAGCGGGACTAGCACAGATACGCAGTATTTT. The chain is built from TRBV4-3 and TRBJ2-3; 7 nucleotides agree with TRBD2. The ends lost 8 bases at V and 0 bases at J; junction bases unmatched: 8. The length of the CDR3 is 15 residues. The germline CDR1 and CDR2 sequences are LGHNA and YSLEER.